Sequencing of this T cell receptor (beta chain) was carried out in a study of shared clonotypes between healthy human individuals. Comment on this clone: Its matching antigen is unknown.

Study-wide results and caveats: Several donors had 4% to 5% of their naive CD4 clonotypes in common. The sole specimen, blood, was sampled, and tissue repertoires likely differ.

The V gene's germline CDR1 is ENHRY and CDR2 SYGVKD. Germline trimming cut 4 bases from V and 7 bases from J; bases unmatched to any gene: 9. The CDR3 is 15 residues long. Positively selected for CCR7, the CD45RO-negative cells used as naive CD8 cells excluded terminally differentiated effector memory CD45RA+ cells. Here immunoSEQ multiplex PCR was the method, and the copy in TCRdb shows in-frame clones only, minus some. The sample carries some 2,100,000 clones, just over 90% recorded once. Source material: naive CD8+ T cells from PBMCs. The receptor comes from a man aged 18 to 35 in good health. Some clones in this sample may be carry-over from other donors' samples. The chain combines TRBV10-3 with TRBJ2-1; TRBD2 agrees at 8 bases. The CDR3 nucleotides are TGTGCCATCAGTGCCTCGGGGGGGATTTTGAATGAGCAGTTCTTC. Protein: CAISASGGILNEQFF.